These 19 T cell receptor beta chains came from one sample sequenced in a study of T-cell reconstitution after alpha-beta-depleted transplantation in children. Preparation of the TCRbeta library used unique molecular identifiers. Each CDR3 protein gets one entry after TCRdb re-called the PCR reads with MiXCR. The profile covers about 610,000 distinct CDR3 sequences, with about 11% appearing a single time and around 4% taken by the ten largest. The sample in question was PBMCs from the stem cell graft donor, obtained from the stem cell graft. The receptors were gathered from a human donor who donated a stem cell graft to a child with acute myeloid leukemia.

This clonotype came up a few times. This sequence joins TRBV28 and TRBJ2-3, with TRBD2 matching over 11 bases. The germline CDR1 and CDR2 sequences are MDHEN and SYDVKM. CDR3 length equals 17 residues. The trim removed 2 bases at V and 10 bases at J, leaving 14 bases unmatched. The CDR3 coding sequence is TGTGCCAGCAGTTTAAGTCCCGGGGTAGCGGGAGGGCCATCGCAGTATTTT. Translation gives CASSLSPGVAGGPSQYF.

This clonotype was seen a handful of times. This rearrangement joins TRBV18 to TRBJ2-5; D gene unclear. The V end lost 2 bases, the J end lost 4 bases, and 14 bases lay between the germline ends. The CDR3 consists of 15 residues. Germline assignment: CDR1 KGHSH and CDR2 LQKENI. DNA of the CDR3: TGTGCCAGCTCACCAATCCAGGCCGCAGGAGAGACCCAGTACTTC. Its translation is CASSPIQAAGETQYF.

This clonotype appeared many times. The chain uses TRBV7-2 and TRBJ1-1; no definite D call. CDR1 and CDR2 (germline): SGHTA, FQGNSA. Trimming shortened V by 4 bases and J by 5 bases, and 14 bases separated the two germline ends. The CDR3 contains 14 residues. Here the CDR3 reads CASSYQMVGTEAFF. The CDR3 nucleotides read TGTGCCAGCAGCTACCAAATGGTGGGGACTGAAGCTTTCTTT.

This clonotype was recorded many times. This sequence joins TRBV28 and TRBJ2-4; 8 positions agree with TRBD2. Germline values: CDR1 MDHEN, CDR2 SYDVKM. Trimming took 6 bases from V and 5 from J; bases not matched to a gene: 9. This CDR3 is built from 15 residues. DNA for the CDR3: TGTGCCAGCAGCTTAGCGGGACCGGCCGAAAACATTCAGTACTTC. This encodes CASSLAGPAENIQYF. Variable domain in full (rest from reference TRBV28 and TRBJ2-4): DVKVTQSSRYLVKRTGEKVFLECVQDMDHENMFWYRQDPGLGLRLIYFSYDVKMKEKGDIPEGYSVSREKKERFSLILESASTNQTSMYLCASSLAGPAENIQYFGAGTRLSVL.

This clonotype was seen more than once but under ten times. The rearrangement joins TRBV3-1 to TRBJ2-1; 12 bases are shared with TRBD2. The CDR3 has 18 residues. Per the germline V gene, CDR1 is LGHDT and CDR2 is YNNKEL (reference sequence). V was clipped by 4 bases and J by 4 bases; unmatched bases: 11. CDR3 sequence: CASSPRLAGDRRYNEQFF. CDR3 nucleotide sequence: TGTGCCAGCAGCCCAAGACTAGCGGGAGATCGGCGGTACAATGAGCAGTTCTTC.

Ten or more counts support this clonotype. This chain uses TRBV12-3 or TRBV12-4 with TRBJ2-1; 11 positions match TRBD2. CDR3 size: 17 residues. The V gene end was trimmed by 3 bases and the J gene end by 10 bases; junction bases not matched to a gene: 14. CDR3 sequence reads: CASSFGTSGNRAREQFF. Here the CDR3 DNA reads TGTGCCAGCAGTTTCGGGACTAGCGGCAACCGGGCCCGAGAGCAGTTCTTC.

This clonotype was counted many times. The J gene is TRBJ1-5, the V gene TRBV15, with TRBD1 matching 7 bases. The CDR3 is made up of 18 amino acids. V shed 0 bases and J 2 bases; nucleotides not matched to a gene: 10. Germline V CDR1 and CDR2: LNHNV, YYDKDF (reference sequence). CDR3 nucleotides: TGTGCCACCAGCAGAGATTCTAACACAGGGGTCGGCAATCAGCCCCAGCATTTT. Its protein is CATSRDSNTGVGNQPQHF.

This clonotype was seen a handful of times. This chain connects TRBV2 to TRBJ2-5; D possibly corresponds to TRBD1 (5 bases). This CDR3 is 16 amino acids long. V was trimmed by 6 bases and J by 5 bases, leaving 22 bases between them. Germline V lookup: CDR1 SNHLY, CDR2 FYNNEI. CDR3: CASSPARDQLSETQYF. In DNA, the CDR3 is TGTGCCAGCAGCCCAGCCAGGGATCAATTATCGGAGACCCAGTACTTC.

This clonotype was picked up many times. V gene TRBV10-2 combines with J gene TRBJ1-5; TRBD1 might be the D (5 bases). Between the trimmed V and J ends, which lost 2 bases and 3 bases, there was a span of 8 bases. Germline CDR1 and CDR2: WSHSY and SAAADI. The CDR3 spans 14 residues. DNA of the CDR3: TGCGCCAGCAGTGAGAACAGGTCCAATCAGCCCCAGCATTTT. This sequence encodes CASSENRSNQPQHF.

This clonotype was picked up one time. The chain has TRBV20-1 and TRBJ1-6; TRBD1 aligns across 7 bases. V was clipped by 0 bases and J by 8 bases; unmatched bases: 13. In germline, CDR1 is DFQATT, CDR2 SNEGSKA (reference sequence). CDR3 length equals 17 residues. The CDR3 region is CSARDQTGSLTDSPLHF. CDR3 nucleotide sequence: TGCAGTGCTAGAGATCAGACAGGGTCCCTGACTGATTCACCCCTCCACTTT.

This clonotype was found many times. The chain has TRBV12-3 or TRBV12-4 and TRBJ1-5; D remains ambiguous. V shed 4 bases and J shed 2 bases, with 6 bases lying between them. This CDR3 spans 13 amino acids. Here the CDR3 reads CASSSGGNQPQHF. The CDR3 coding sequence is TGTGCCAGCAGTTCCGGGGGCAATCAGCCCCAGCATTTT.

This clonotype was counted many times. The CDR3 nucleotides read TGTGCCAGCAGCTACGCTGGAATAGCCAAAAACATTCAGTACTTC. Amino acids: CASSYAGIAKNIQYF. This chain uses TRBV7-2 with TRBJ2-4; D unclear. Per germline, CDR1 SGHTA and CDR2 FQGNSA. CDR3 size: 15 residues. V shed 4 bases and J shed 0 bases, with 10 bases lying between them.

This clonotype appeared many times. CDR3: CSAMTGGYTGNTIYF. DNA for the CDR3: TGCAGTGCTATGACAGGGGGCTACACCGGAAACACCATATATTTT. The chain is built from TRBV20-1 and TRBJ1-3, with TRBD1 identical over 10 bases. Trimming cost V 4 bases and J 4 bases; bases outside gene matches: 7. This CDR3 is 15 amino acids long. CDR1 and CDR2 from the germline V gene are DFQATT and SNEGSKA (reference sequence).

This clonotype was observed a handful of times. V usage is TRBV12-3 or TRBV12-4 and J usage is TRBJ2-5; 9 bases are a match to TRBD1. The CDR3 has 15 residues. The junction had 11 bases not matched to a gene; V was cut back by 5 bases and J by 7 bases. As DNA, the CDR3 is TGTGCCAGCAGTCCAGGACAGGGGAGGGGGAGGACCCAGTACTTC. It specifies CASSPGQGRGRTQYF.

This rearrangement joins TRBV12-3 or TRBV12-4 to TRBJ2-7, with TRBD2 matching 9 bases. The J segment lost 6 bases and the V segment lost 6 bases, leaving 6 bases of the junction unmatched. The CDR3 is 13 residues long. CDR3 sequence: CASSAGGPGEQYF. The CDR3 region has the DNA TGTGCCAGCAGCGCGGGGGGGCCGGGCGAGCAGTACTTC.

The sample holds a few counts of this clonotype. This chain links TRBV7-3 with TRBJ2-7; D may be TRBD2 (6 bases). The CDR3 length is 13 residues. Germline CDR1 reads SGHTA; CDR2 reads FQGTGA. V lost 5 bases, J lost 6 bases, and 14 bases lay in between. CDR3 in amino acids: CASSAYPGVEQYF. In nucleotides, the CDR3 is TGTGCCAGCAGCGCCTACCCGGGGGTCGAGCAGTACTTC. Looking up the rest from reference TRBV7-3 and TRBJ2-7 gives the full variable domain: GAGVSQTPSNKVTEKGKYVELRCDPISGHTALYWYRQSLGQGPEFLIYFQGTGAADDSGLPNDRFFAVRPEGSVSTLKIQRTERGDSAVYLCASSAYPGVEQYFGPGTRLTVT.

This clonotype was detected many times. This sequence joins TRBV27 and TRBJ2-1; 7 bases fit TRBD2. The CDR3 contains 15 residues. Per the germline V gene, CDR1 is MNHEY and CDR2 is SMNVEV (reference sequence). After removal of 4 bases from V and 4 bases from J, the junction contained 7 bases not matched to a gene. The CDR3 sequence is CASSYNSGGYNEQFF. The CDR3 bases are TGTGCCAGCAGTTATAACTCGGGGGGATACAATGAGCAGTTCTTC.

This clonotype was detected ten times or more. The CDR3 bases are TGTGCCAGCAGCCCGGGACTAGCGGGAGGGCCTAGGACAGATACGCAGTATTTT. This gives the protein CASSPGLAGGPRTDTQYF. This chain links TRBV11-1 with TRBJ2-3; 16 bases are shared with TRBD2. J was trimmed by 3 bases and V by 5 bases; bases with no gene match: 8. The CDR3 is 18 amino acids. Germline values: CDR1 SGHAT, CDR2 FQDESV (reference sequence).

This clonotype occurred a few times. The genes are TRBV7-3 and TRBJ2-3; tentatively, D is TRBD1 (6 bases). V gave up 5 bases and J gave up 6 bases, with 9 bases separating them. The length of the CDR3 is 12 residues. Germline lookup yields CDR1 SGHTA and CDR2 FQGTGA. Here the CDR3 reads CASSGTGDTQYF. The CDR3, as DNA: TGTGCCAGCAGCGGTACAGGGGATACGCAGTATTTT.